This passage covers 31 T cell receptor beta chains from one sample sequenced in a study of Ad26.COV2.S vaccination and SARS-CoV-2 variants. Clones were read by immunoSEQ multiplex PCR, and TCRdb kept only the in-frame ones, dropping some. The table lists hundreds of thousands of clones, 92% of them singletons. Sequencing used peripheral blood, obtained after recovery from COVID-19. All receptors come from a human donor who had recovered from COVID-19.

This chain connects TRBV2 to TRBJ2-2; a weak D match, TRBD1 (6 bases). This CDR3 has 12 residues. The V and J ends lost 10 bases and 8 bases respectively, with 14 bases between them. From germline, CDR1 is SNHLY and CDR2 FYNNEI. The CDR3 bases are TGTGCCACTACAGGGTTTCGGGGGGAGCTGTTTTTT. Encoded protein: CATTGFRGELFF.

The gene calls are TRBV11-1 and TRBJ1-2; 7 nucleotides agree with TRBD1. CDR3 length: 13 residues. Unmatched junction bases numbered 8, after V lost 5 bases and J lost 8 bases. Germline V gene lookup returns CDR1 SGHAT and CDR2 FQDESV (reference sequence). The CDR3 nucleotides are TGTGCCAGCAGCCCGACAGGAGGGGGCGGCTACACCTTC. Translation gives CASSPTGGGGYTF.

V and J are TRBV6-1 and TRBJ2-7, with TRBD1 matching over 10 bases. Per germline, CDR1 MNHNS and CDR2 SASEGT. Unmatched junction bases numbered 0, after V lost 1 base and J lost 0 bases. The CDR3 has 15 residues. Here the CDR3 DNA reads TGTGCCAGCAGTGAAGGGACAGGGGGCTCCTACGAGCAGTACTTC. Protein: CASSEGTGGSYEQYF.

The V gene is TRBV11-2, the J gene TRBJ2-1; 9 bases line up with TRBD1. The CDR3 has 15 residues. V lost 5 bases and J lost 8; bases outside the gene matches: 10. Per germline, CDR1 SGHAT and CDR2 FQNNGV. The CDR3 here is CASSLGTGNIYEQFF. The CDR3 bases are TGTGCCAGCAGCCTGGGGACAGGGAATATCTATGAGCAGTTCTTC.

In the case of this clone: The junction departs from the called germline gene at one end, perhaps through a read error. J is TRBJ2-2 and V is TRBV19, with a tentative D call TRBD2 (5 bases). The CDR3 consists of 15 residues. Looked up from germline, CDR1 is LNHDA and CDR2 is SQIVND (reference sequence). CDR3 nucleotide sequence: TGTGCCAGTAGTATAGGGACGGATGAACACCGGGGAGCTGTTTTT. Its protein product is CASSIGTDEHRGAVF.

The chain employs TRBV6-5 and TRBJ2-7; 8 nucleotides align to TRBD1. The ends lost 0 bases at V and 3 bases at J; junction bases unmatched: 4. Germline V gene data show CDR1 as MNHEY and CDR2 as SVGAGI. The CDR3 is made up of 15 amino acids. DNA for the CDR3: TGTGCCAGCAGTTACTCGTACAGGGGGAGCTACGAGCAGTACTTC. Residues: CASSYSYRGSYEQYF.

The gene calls are TRBV7-6 and TRBJ2-3; 11 bases are shared with TRBD1. Germline loops: CDR1 SGHVS, CDR2 FNYEAQ. After removal of 2 bases from V and 2 bases from J, the junction contained 3 bases not matched to a gene. There are 16 residues in the CDR3. The CDR3 sequence is CASSLSGQGATDTQYF. CDR3 nucleotide sequence: TGTGCCAGCAGCTTATCTGGACAGGGGGCCACAGATACGCAGTATTTT.

The V and J genes are TRBV4-3 and TRBJ2-2, with unresolved D. The CDR3 consists of 14 residues. The germline CDR1 and CDR2 sequences are LGHNA and YSLEER. Trimming removed 2 bases from V and 4 bases from J, with 8 bases in between. CDR3 sequence reads: CASSQIHPTGELFF. As DNA, the CDR3 is TGCGCCAGCAGCCAAATCCACCCCACCGGGGAGCTGTTTTTT.

DNA of the CDR3: TGTGCCTGGAGAGGACAGGGGGATCGCTACACCTTC. Amino acids: CAWRGQGDRYTF. J is TRBJ1-2 and V is TRBV30, with 10 bases lining up with TRBD1. Germline trimming cut 3 bases from V and 9 bases from J; bases unmatched to any gene: 4. The CDR3 length is 12 residues. CDR1 GTSNPN and CDR2 SVGIG come from the germline V gene (reference sequence).

This rearrangement joins TRBV10-3 to TRBJ1-5; no clear D. Deletions cut 4 bases from V and 1 base from J, with 5 bases between. The CDR3 runs 13 residues. In germline, CDR1 is ENHRY, CDR2 SYGVKD. CDR3 bases: TGTGCCATCAGTGTAGACAGCAATCAGCCCCAGCATTTT. Translation: CAISVDSNQPQHF.

This chain uses TRBV5-1 with TRBJ2-1; 9 bases are a match to TRBD1. The CDR3 has 16 residues. V dropped 4 bases and J dropped 9; count of bases not matched to a gene: 14. CDR1 and CDR2 (germline): SGHRS, YFSETQ. This CDR3 reads CASSTRDREQSAEQFF. The CDR3 DNA is TGCGCCAGCAGCACCAGGGACAGGGAGCAGTCGGCTGAGCAGTTCTTC.

This clone was detected only once. The genes are TRBV11-2 and TRBJ1-1; no clear D. This CDR3 is 13 amino acids long. V was cut by 1 base and J by 7 bases, with 10 bases left in between. CDR1 is SGHAT and CDR2 is FQNNGV in the germline V gene. This CDR3 is CASSLGSRREAFF. The CDR3 region has the DNA TGTGCCAGCAGCTTAGGTAGCCGTCGTGAAGCTTTCTTT.

This chain uses TRBV9 with TRBJ2-3, with unresolved D. This CDR3 has 13 amino acids. V lost 3 bases and J lost 2, with 7 bases in between. The germline gives CDR1 SGDLS, CDR2 YYNGEE. DNA for the CDR3: TGTGCCAGCAGCGCAGCAGCCACAGATACGCAGTATTTT. This translates into CASSAAATDTQYF.

This clone was recorded once. This chain connects TRBV7-9 to TRBJ1-2; 7 bases map to TRBD1. Germline V gene lookup returns CDR1 SEHNR and CDR2 FQNEAQ (reference sequence). This CDR3 contains 13 residues. J gave up 6 bases and V 5 bases, and 6 bases lay outside the gene matches. CDR3 DNA: TGTGCCAGCAGCCAACAGGGGAGGAATGGCTACACCTTC. Protein product: CASSQQGRNGYTF.

The V call is TRBV5-1, the J call TRBJ1-2, with D hard to call. This CDR3 is 12 amino acids long. Per the germline V gene, CDR1 is SGHRS and CDR2 is YFSETQ. Trimming took 2 bases from V and 4 from J, leaving 6 bases between them. Here the CDR3 DNA reads TGCGCCAGCAGCTTATCTTCCTATGGCTACACCTTC. It translates to CASSLSSYGYTF. Using reference TRBV5-1 and TRBJ1-2 for the parts outside the CDR3, the full variable domain is KAGVTQTPRYLIKTRGQQVTLSCSPISGHRSVSWYQQTPGQGLQFLFEYFSETQRNKGNFPGRFSGRQFSNSRSEMNVSTLELGDSALYLCASSLSSYGYTFGSGTRLTVV.

The V call is TRBV12-5, the J call TRBJ1-5; 7 positions agree with TRBD1. The CDR3 spans 16 residues. The V gene's germline CDR1 is LGHNT and CDR2 FRNRAP. Germline trimming cut 1 base from V and 0 bases from J; bases unmatched to any gene: 3. The CDR3 here is CASGLGTGYSNQPQHF. The CDR3 DNA reads as TGTGCTAGTGGTTTGGGGACAGGTTATAGCAATCAGCCCCAGCATTTT. The complete variable domain, with remaining parts taken from reference TRBV12-5 and TRBJ1-5, reads DARVTQTPRHKVTEMGQEVTMRCQPILGHNTVFWYRQTMMQGLELLAYFRNRAPLDDSGMPKDRFSAEMPDATLATLKIQPSEPRDSAVYFCASGLGTGYSNQPQHFGDGTRLSIL.

The chain is built from TRBV19 and TRBJ1-2; no definite D call. Trimming pared 3 bases from V and 6 bases from J, leaving 17 bases between. Germline lookup yields CDR1 LNHDA and CDR2 SQIVND (reference sequence). This CDR3 contains 15 residues. The CDR3 DNA sequence: TGTGCCAGTAGTATCACCAACCTTTTGGGCCATGGCTACACCTTC. Translated, it gives CASSITNLLGHGYTF. The whole variable domain, filled in from reference TRBV19 and TRBJ1-2, reads DGGITQSPKYLFRKEGQNVTLSCEQNLNHDAMYWYRQDPGQGLRLIYYSQIVNDFQKGDIAEGYSVSREKKESFPLTVTSAQKNPTAFYLCASSITNLLGHGYTFGSGTRLTVV.

A few counts support this clone. The chain carries TRBV4-1 and TRBJ1-2; 7 bases match TRBD1. After removal of 4 bases from V and 2 bases from J, the junction contained 4 bases not matched to a gene. Germline V gene lookup returns CDR1 MGHRA and CDR2 YSYEKL. The CDR3 loop spans 14 amino acids. This CDR3 is CASSPSTGNYGYTF. The CDR3 DNA reads TGCGCCAGCAGCCCTTCGACAGGGAACTATGGCTACACCTTC.

The chain has TRBV5-1 and TRBJ1-1; 7 positions agree with TRBD1. V was pared by 4 bases and J by 4 bases, with 10 bases of the junction left unmatched. Germline CDR1 SGHRS, CDR2 YFSETQ. The CDR3 loop spans 15 amino acids. CDR3: CASSADRRGATEAFF. CDR3 sequence (DNA): TGCGCCAGCAGCGCGGACAGGAGGGGCGCCACTGAAGCTTTCTTT.

This rearrangement joins TRBV5-4 to TRBJ2-7; D gene unclear. Germline-derived CDR1 and CDR2 are SGHNT and YYREEE (reference sequence). The CDR3 has 16 amino acids. Trimming took off 4 bases at V and 4 bases at J, with 21 bases between the two ends. Written as DNA, the CDR3 is TGTGCCAGCAGCGCCTGGGGTGTGGGGATTGCTTACGAGCAGTACTTC. Amino acids: CASSAWGVGIAYEQYF.

This chain's CDR3 is CASTLLGGSEKLFF. The CDR3 DNA is TGTGCCAGCACCCTTCTCGGGGGGTCTGAAAAACTGTTTTTT. This chain uses TRBV6-6 with TRBJ1-4, with a tentative D call TRBD1 (5 bases). CDR1 and CDR2 from the germline V gene are MNHNY and SVGAGI (reference sequence). The CDR3 spans 14 residues. The germline V and J ends were trimmed by 7 bases and 7 bases, with 16 bases remaining between them.

This sequence joins TRBV10-1 and TRBJ2-5; TRBD1 agrees at 8 bases. Trimming cost V 2 bases and J 2 bases; bases outside gene matches: 16. The CDR3 length is 19 residues. CDR1 and CDR2 from the germline V gene are WNHNN and SYGVQD (reference sequence). CDR3 amino acids: CASSEGWAGGELDQETQYF. The CDR3 coding sequence is TGCGCCAGCAGTGAGGGATGGGCAGGGGGCGAATTGGATCAAGAGACCCAGTACTTC.

The chain combines TRBV7-9 with TRBJ2-7; TRBD2 matches at 14 bases. CDR3 length equals 15 residues. The V and J ends lost 5 bases and 2 bases, in that order; junction bases with no gene match: 2. Germline CDR1 and CDR2: SEHNR and FQNEAQ (reference sequence). The CDR3 region is CASSAGLAGAYEQYF. The CDR3 DNA reads TGTGCCAGCAGCGCGGGACTAGCGGGGGCCTACGAGCAGTACTTC.

Concerning this clone: This same CDR3 is encoded by further DNA sequences in the sample. This sequence joins TRBV7-3 and TRBJ1-1, with D possibly TRBD1 on 6 matching bases. CDR3 length: 14 residues. Trimming took 2 bases from V and 1 from J, leaving 8 bases between them. Germline values: CDR1 SGHTA, CDR2 FQGTGA. The CDR3 bases are TGTGCCAGCAGCTTAGGGGGCCCGAACACTGAAGCTTTCTTT. It is translated as CASSLGGPNTEAFF.

The chain joins TRBV6-5 to TRBJ1-1; 8 nucleotides agree with TRBD1. V was clipped by 2 bases and J by 0 bases; unmatched bases: 5. The germline V gene has CDR1 MNHEY and CDR2 SVGAGI. The CDR3 runs to 16 residues. The CDR3 protein is CASSYDRGHMNTEAFF. The CDR3 DNA follows: TGTGCCAGCAGTTACGACAGGGGCCATATGAACACTGAAGCTTTCTTT.

The chain combines TRBV10-2 with TRBJ1-5, with 7 bases matching TRBD1. CDR1 is WSHSY, CDR2 SAAADI, per germline. The V and J ends lost 2 bases and 4 bases, in that order; junction bases with no gene match: 11. CDR3 size: 17 residues. The CDR3 sequence: CASSEVVGRGFNQPQHF. In nucleotides, the CDR3 is TGCGCCAGCAGTGAGGTTGTGGGCAGGGGGTTTAATCAGCCCCAGCATTTT.

CDR3 in amino acids: CASSDSSTGGGVAEQYF. The DNA for the CDR3 is TGTGCCAGCAGTGACTCGAGTACCGGGGGCGGTGTTGCCGAGCAGTACTTC. V usage is TRBV6-4 and J usage is TRBJ2-7; tentatively, D is TRBD1 or TRBD2 (6 bases each). V lost 0 bases to trimming and J lost 6 bases, with 21 bases between them. This CDR3 contains 17 residues. Per the germline V gene, CDR1 is MRHNA and CDR2 is SNTAGT.

The chain combines TRBV6-5 with TRBJ1-1; D is unclear. Germline V gene lookup returns CDR1 MNHEY and CDR2 SVGAGI. Between the trimmed V and J ends, which lost 8 bases and 6 bases, there was a span of 13 bases. This CDR3 has 12 amino acids. The CDR3 coding sequence is TGTGCCAGCGGACCATCAGGTCCTGAAGCTTTCTTT. Protein sequence: CASGPSGPEAFF.

This clone is a singleton in its sample. The V and J genes are TRBV4-2 and TRBJ2-5, with D possibly matching TRBD1 (6 bases). The CDR3 runs to 15 residues. Germline lookup yields CDR1 LGHNA and CDR2 YNFKEQ. The germline V and J ends were trimmed by 2 bases and 5 bases, with 15 bases remaining between them. In DNA form, the CDR3 reads TGTGCCAGCAGCCAACCGATACAGGGCCCGGAGACCCAGTACTTC. This gives the protein CASSQPIQGPETQYF.

The chain uses TRBV5-5 and TRBJ2-1; 8 positions match TRBD2. V shed 4 bases, J shed 6 bases, and the junction held 6 bases outside the gene matches. CDR1 and CDR2 (germline): SGHKS, YYEKEE (reference sequence). The CDR3 length is 14 residues. The CDR3 coding sequence is TGTGCCAGCAGCCTTTTTAGCGGGGCCAATGAGCAGTTCTTC. It encodes CASSLFSGANEQFF.

The J gene is TRBJ1-1, the V gene TRBV9; 9 bases are shared with TRBD1. Germline-derived CDR1 and CDR2 are SGDLS and YYNGEE. This CDR3 region has 15 residues. V trimming: 2 bases; J trimming: 1 base; junction bases outside the gene matches: 3. CDR3 nucleotides: TGTGCCAGCAGCGTCACAGGGGGCGCGAACACTGAAGCTTTCTTT. Protein: CASSVTGGANTEAFF.